These T cell receptor beta chains were read from a single sample in a study of blood T cell repertoires in COVID-19. This table comes from immunoSEQ multiplex PCR, and its TCRdb copy is limited to in-frame clones, with some not included. The data contain 410,000 or so clones, about nine tenths of them singletons. Sequencing used peripheral blood. The receptors shown here come from a woman aged 40-49 years with COVID-19, enrolled during active disease. Each CDR3 is given with its conserved first and last residue. D genes are given only for firm matches. Clone size is not always given. Where it is, it says once, few, many or a class for expanded clones.

>.|TRBJ2-6|.|TRBV7-9
CASSSRTASSGANVLTF
TGTGCCAGCAGCTCTAGGACAGCCTCATCTGGGGCCAACGTCCTGACTTTC
>.|TRBJ1-5|TRBD1|TRBV27
CASKFGTDVNQPQHF
TGTGCCAGCAAATTCGGGACAGATGTTAATCAGCCCCAGCATTTT
>.|TRBJ1-2|TRBD1|TRBV2
CASSPRTGDYGYTF
TGTGCCAGCAGTCCCAGGACAGGGGACTATGGCTACACCTTC
>.|TRBJ2-7|.|TRBV27
CASSPRVGVPYEQYF
TGTGCCAGCAGTCCACGTGTTGGAGTCCCCTACGAGCAGTACTTC
>.|TRBJ2-1|TRBD1|TRBV28
CASSSSRTGRIGQFF
TGTGCCAGCAGTTCGAGCCGGACAGGGAGGATTGGGCAGTTCTTC
>.|TRBJ1-1|.|TRBV15
CATRRESSEAFF
TGTGCCACCAGGCGAGAGTCAAGTGAAGCTTTCTTT
>.|TRBJ2-7|TRBD2|TRBV9
CASSTTSGSSYEQYF
TGTGCCAGCAGCACCACCAGCGGGAGTTCCTACGAGCAGTACTTC
>.|TRBJ2-5|.|TRBV6-2/TRBV6-3
CASSYMGAPAETQYF
TGTGCCAGCAGTTACATGGGGGCGCCCGCCGAGACCCAGTACTTC
>.|TRBJ1-2|TRBD1|TRBV2
CASRGDSFNYGYTF
TGTGCCAGCAGAGGGGACAGCTTTAACTATGGCTACACCTTC
>.|TRBJ1-4|TRBD1|TRBV4-3
CASSPDRGEKLFF
TGCGCCAGCAGCCCGGACAGGGGCGAAAAACTGTTTTTT
>.|TRBJ2-7|.|TRBV25-1
CASSLITGSEQYF
TGTGCCAGCAGCTTGATTACAGGGTCCGAGCAGTACTTC
>.|TRBJ1-3|.|TRBV30
CAWRDSGSGNTIYF
TGTGCCTGGAGGGACTCAGGCTCTGGAAACACCATATATTTT
>.|TRBJ1-5|.|TRBV30
CAWGRRGNQPQHF
TGTGCCTGGGGAAGACGGGGCAATCAGCCCCAGCATTTT
>.|TRBJ1-1|TRBD1|TRBV7-9
CASSIRDRNTEAFF
TGTGCCAGCAGCATCCGGGACAGGAACACTGAAGCTTTCTTT
>few|TRBJ1-4|TRBD1|TRBV7-2
CASSLGQGREKLFF
TGTGCCAGCAGCTTAGGACAGGGTCGTGAAAAACTGTTTTTT
>.|TRBJ1-4|TRBD1|TRBV5-8
CASSLGRQGWATNEKLFF
TGTGCCAGCAGCTTGGGGCGACAGGGATGGGCGACTAATGAAAAACTGTTTTTT
>.|TRBJ1-6|.|TRBV4-1
CASSQEGRVEGSPLHF
TGCGCCAGCAGCCAAGAAGGGAGGGTAGAGGGCTCACCCCTCCACTTT
>.|TRBJ1-1|.|TRBV19
CASSNRAFNTEAFF
TGTGCCAGTAGTAACAGGGCATTCAACACTGAAGCTTTCTTT
>.|TRBJ2-7|.|TRBV7-9
CASSLEGRVDSYEQYF
TGTGCCAGCAGCTTAGAGGGCAGGGTGGACTCCTACGAGCAGTACTTC
>.|TRBJ2-7|.|TRBV7-6
CASSLAGSGDYEQYF
TGTGCCAGCAGCTTAGCGGGTTCGGGAGACTACGAGCAGTACTTC
>.|TRBJ1-2|TRBD1|TRBV5-6
CASSLLGGGANYGYTF
TGTGCCAGCAGCTTGCTAGGAGGGGGCGCTAACTATGGCTACACCTTC
>.|TRBJ2-2|.|TRBV7-2
CASSPWGANTGELFF
TGTGCCAGCAGCCCATGGGGCGCGAACACCGGGGAGCTGTTTTTT
>.|TRBJ2-1|.|TRBV13
CASSLQGREQFF
TGTGCCAGCAGCCTACAGGGACGAGAGCAGTTCTTC
>.|TRBJ2-1|.|TRBV27
CASSTRGPLDEQFF
TGTGCCAGCAGTACCAGGGGCCCTTTGGATGAGCAGTTCTTC
>.|TRBJ2-2|.|TRBV5-1
CASSRWTQTNTGELFF
TGCGCCAGCAGCCGGTGGACACAGACGAACACCGGGGAGCTGTTTTTT
>.|TRBJ2-3|TRBD1|TRBV29-1
CSVRAGGVGNTQYF
TGCAGCGTTCGGGCAGGGGGCGTCGGGAATACGCAGTATTTT
>.|TRBJ2-2|TRBD2|TRBV4-2
CASSQDEVTSGRPGELFF
TGTGCCAGCAGCCAAGACGAGGTTACTAGCGGGAGGCCCGGGGAGCTGTTTTTT
>.|TRBJ2-5|TRBD2|TRBV7-8
CASSLRRGGPPTQYF
TGTGCCAGCAGCTTAAGGCGGGGGGGCCCCCCGACCCAGTACTTC
>.|TRBJ1-2|TRBD1|TRBV4-3
CASRPRTGDTNYGYTF
TGCGCCAGCAGACCTCGGACAGGAGATACTAACTATGGCTACACCTTC
>.|TRBJ1-1|.|TRBV5-1
CASSLDRVNTEAFF
TGCGCCAGCAGCTTGGACAGGGTGAACACTGAAGCTTTCTTT
>.|TRBJ1-6|TRBD1|TRBV30
CAWSQQGRNSPLHF
TGTGCCTGGAGTCAACAGGGGAGGAATTCACCCCTCCACTTT
>few|TRBJ1-2|.|TRBV18
CASSPRLEGHGYTF
TGTGCCAGCTCACCACGTCTGGAGGGGCATGGCTACACCTTC
>once|TRBJ2-1|TRBD2|TRBV7-3
CASSRIPIPTSGGQSSYNEQFF
TGTGCCAGCAGCCGCATACCCATTCCGACTAGCGGGGGCCAGAGCTCCTACAATGAGCAGTTCTTC
>.|TRBJ1-3|TRBD1|TRBV27
CASSPGQGRSGNTIYF
TGTGCCAGCAGTCCCGGACAGGGGCGCTCTGGAAACACCATATATTTT
>once|TRBJ2-5|.|TRBV7-2
CASSPITGAWETQYF
TGTGCCAGCAGCCCAATCACTGGGGCTTGGGAGACCCAGTACTTC
>.|TRBJ1-1|.|TRBV3-1/TRBV3-2
CASSLSSGQNAFF
TGTGCCAGCAGCCTAAGCTCAGGGCAGAATGCTTTCTTT
>.|TRBJ1-2|.|TRBV6-2/TRBV6-3
CASSSDYGYTF
TGTGCCAGCAGTTCAGACTATGGCTACACCTTC
>.|TRBJ2-7|.|TRBV15
CATSRGRGSYEQYF
TGTGCCACCAGCAGAGGACGGGGCTCCTACGAGCAGTACTTC
>.|TRBJ1-1|.|TRBV4-1
CASSQPSGNAEAFF
TGCGCCAGCAGCCAACCGTCAGGGAACGCTGAAGCTTTCTTT
>.|TRBJ2-1|.|TRBV7-2
CASSSKVRVTQFF
TGTGCCAGCAGCTCTAAGGTTCGGGTTACGCAGTTCTTC